A selection of T cell receptor beta chains follows, all from one sample in a study of response to subunit inactivated influenza vaccine. Each CDR3 protein is one row after TCRdb ran MiXCR on the RT-PCR reads. The sample has about 780,000 distinct CDR3 sequences; approximately 17% are singletons. The input for sequencing was PBMCs from blood, taken more than 4 days after vaccination. The receptor source for this set is a middle-aged man who received an inactivated influenza vaccine. Each CDR3 is given with its conserved first and last residue. Some rows mark clone size as missing; the rest say once, few, many or name a class of expanded clone.

size: few; V: TRBV25-1; CDR3: CASSESSTPLHF
size: few; V: TRBV3-1; CDR3: CASSQGTGLYEQYF
size: few; V: TRBV7-2; CDR3: CASNSQGSEQYF
size: -; V: TRBV29-1; CDR3: CSVELGYGEQYF
size: few; V: TRBV5-1; CDR3: CASSIGQGVNSPLHF
size: -; V: TRBV10-2; CDR3: CASSDPGGVSSYNEQFF
size: few; V: TRBV3-1; CDR3: CASSPPGQGAEETQYF
size: few; V: TRBV6-1; CDR3: CAISQGATNEKLFF
size: few; V: TRBV20-1; CDR3: CSGLAGVFPSEQYF
size: -; V: TRBV6-5; CDR3: CASSYSTSGALEQYF
size: many; V: TRBV7-7; CDR3: CASSQDRVGEQFF
size: few; V: TRBV7-8; CDR3: CASSPQGAAGKLFF
size: few; V: TRBV4-3; CDR3: CASSQPGAGSNQPQHF
size: few; V: TRBV11-2; CDR3: CASSLGPGAEYGYTF
size: many; V: TRBV30; CDR3: CAWSDSFSYEQYF
size: -; V: TRBV7-9; CDR3: CASSLALDFSSYNEQFF
size: many; V: TRBV12-3/TRBV12-4; CDR3: CASSGGEVRNEQFF
size: -; V: TRBV15; CDR3: CATSSDDLLAKNIQYF
size: -; V: TRBV9; CDR3: CASSVGATSTGELFF
size: -; V: TRBV4-2; CDR3: CASSQAGTGVLNEQFF
size: many; V: TRBV2; CDR3: CASSKGDRETEAFF
size: few; V: TRBV5-1; CDR3: CASSPIDRGAYEQYF
size: many; V: TRBV10-3; CDR3: CAISDNIGSSTDTQYF
size: few; V: TRBV28; CDR3: CASSLEGGPKKTQYF
size: few; V: TRBV4-2; CDR3: CASSQESSGRPEDEQFF
size: many; V: TRBV6-1; CDR3: CASSESRNTEAFF
size: few; V: TRBV12-3/TRBV12-4; CDR3: CASSSQGMDGYTF
size: -; V: TRBV25-1; CDR3: CASKAGNTEAFF
size: -; V: TRBV7-2; CDR3: CASSLDGNSGANVLTF
size: many; V: TRBV7-3; CDR3: CASSLTGGYYNEQFF
size: -; V: TRBV6-2/TRBV6-3; CDR3: CASSYSIRRSGNTEAFF
size: -; V: TRBV11-1; CDR3: CASSLPLGKVELTAKNIQYF
size: many; V: TRBV7-9; CDR3: CASSLGDYYGYTF
size: -; V: TRBV27; CDR3: CASSLTAGGGTQYF
size: -; V: TRBV7-9; CDR3: CASSSVRVMETQYF
size: many; V: TRBV20-1; CDR3: CSARSLSGQANTGELFF
size: few; V: TRBV5-5; CDR3: CASSLLATNYGYTF
size: -; V: TRBV12-3/TRBV12-4; CDR3: CASSLRSPQEPQHF
size: few; V: TRBV2; CDR3: CASSGDRGLNTEAFF
size: -; V: TRBV25-1; CDR3: CASSESTTRPDTQYF
size: few; V: TRBV20-1; CDR3: CSASRDRVRVGANVLTF
size: few; V: TRBV7-2; CDR3: CASSLGPSRQETQYF
size: few; V: TRBV10-3; CDR3: CAISAHGAGEETQYF
size: -; V: TRBV3-1; CDR3: CASSQALLIDGGYEQYF
size: few; V: TRBV6-2/TRBV6-3; CDR3: CASSAGYGGPDEQFF
size: -; V: TRBV6-5; CDR3: CASSYSGLAPYNEQFF
size: few; V: TRBV6-5; CDR3: CASSYDRDIGGYTF
size: -; V: TRBV15; CDR3: CATSRVVAGGYEQYF
size: once; V: TRBV12-3/TRBV12-4; CDR3: CASSFGGTDGYTF
size: once; V: TRBV3-1; CDR3: CASSRGAGTGSLVGEQFF
size: -; V: TRBV20-1; CDR3: CSASSDEAFF
size: -; V: TRBV14; CDR3: CASSQTSGRMTDTQYF
size: -; V: TRBV12-3/TRBV12-4; CDR3: CASSLRGPPTGELFF
size: -; V: TRBV7-3; CDR3: CASSLLGGPGTDTQYF
size: -; V: TRBV5-1; CDR3: CASSRSDRTQETQYF
size: few; V: TRBV7-9; CDR3: CASSPTDIEQYF
size: few; V: TRBV7-2; CDR3: CASSRDSGGNIQYF
size: -; V: TRBV14; CDR3: CASSQDARGRGYTF
size: few; V: TRBV29-1; CDR3: CSVERSYNEQFF